This TCR beta chain was observed in a study of technical replicates of blood from several donors. This clone appeared a few times. The germline CDR1 and CDR2 sequences are ENHRY and SYGVKD. The CDR3 is made up of 12 amino acids. Trimming pared 6 bases from V and 2 bases from J, leaving 8 bases between. Assay used: immunoSEQ multiplex PCR; TCRdb lists only in-frame clones, some missing. The sample carries just over 75,000 clones, 85% to 95% recorded once. J is TRBJ2-7 and V is TRBV10-3; D is possibly TRBD2 (5 bases). The receptor's source is a human donor in good health. The specimen sequenced was T cells isolated from PBMCs. CDR3 bases: TGTGCCATCAGGGACTCGCCCTACGAGCAGTACTTC. Protein sequence: CAIRDSPYEQYF.